Only one count was recorded for the clone carrying this TCR beta chain. The antigen is unknown. This sample was taken from a study of cytomegalovirus exposure and HLA in healthy donors. In the study overall: Membership in the Caucasian-associated ancestry cluster was found for 75% to 85% of 300 to 500 genotyped donors. Study-wide results and caveats: V segments that were indistinguishable, TRBV6-2 and TRBV6-3 among them, were omitted from analysis. Cytomegalovirus association was assigned to 170 or so TCR beta chains.

The CDR3 contains 14 residues. Germline V gives CDR1 SEHNR, CDR2 FQNEAQ (reference sequence). After removal of 5 bases from V and 5 bases from J, the junction contained 4 bases not matched to a gene. Researchers ran the PCR with 60 Vbeta and 13 Jbeta primers. TCRdb keeps only in-frame clones here, not all; method: immunoSEQ multiplex PCR. The sample consists of around 120,000 clones, around 74% of them appearing once. The specimen sequenced was PBMCs. The chain combines TRBV7-9 with TRBJ1-1; 11 bases align to TRBD1. The sequence was collected from a man in his 60s in good health and CMV-seropositive. CDR3 protein: CASSPGTGGTEAFF. DNA of the CDR3: TGTGCCAGCAGCCCTGGGACAGGGGGAACTGAAGCTTTCTTT. Full variable domain (outside the CDR3, taken from reference TRBV7-9 and TRBJ1-1): DTGVSQNPRHKITKRGQNVTFRCDPISEHNRLYWYRQTLGQGPEFLTYFQNEAQLEKSRLLSDRFSAERPKGSFSTLEIQRTEQGDSAMYLCASSPGTGGTEAFFGQGTRLTVV.